A single sample gave rise to the 25 T cell receptor beta chains below, sequenced in a study of response to subunit inactivated influenza vaccine. TCRdb processed the RT-PCR reads anew with MiXCR; each CDR3 protein has one entry. The repertoire holds 150,000 to 200,000 distinct CDR3 sequences, with about a tenth as singletons. The sequences come from non-naive T cells sorted from PBMCs, collected 40 to 50 days after vaccination. All receptors derive from a man aged 45-65 years who received an inactivated influenza vaccine.

There are many counts of this clonotype. The CDR3 is CATSYTGELFF. The CDR3 region has the DNA TGTGCCACCAGTTACACCGGGGAGCTGTTTTTT. The chain joins TRBV24-1 to TRBJ2-2; D ambiguous. This CDR3 contains 11 residues. V was trimmed by 6 bases and J by 3 bases, leaving 1 base between them. The germline CDR1 and CDR2 sequences are KGHDR and SFDVKD.

The chain recombines TRBV28 with TRBJ2-3, with D perhaps TRBD1 (6 bases). The germline V and J ends were trimmed by 4 bases and 6 bases, with 20 bases remaining between them. In germline, CDR1 is MDHEN, CDR2 SYDVKM. The CDR3 loop spans 16 amino acids. The CDR3 spells CASSSLGTGSPDTQYF. CDR3 sequence (DNA): TGTGCCAGCAGTTCTCTAGGAACAGGGAGCCCTGATACGCAGTATTTT. Based on the CDR3 plus reference TRBV28 and TRBJ2-3, the full variable domain is DVKVTQSSRYLVKRTGEKVFLECVQDMDHENMFWYRQDPGLGLRLIYFSYDVKMKEKGDIPEGYSVSREKKERFSLILESASTNQTSMYLCASSSLGTGSPDTQYFGPGTRLTVL.

This clonotype was picked up many times. The CDR3 here is CASSYTAAYEQYF. CDR3 sequence (DNA): TGTGCCAGCAGTTACACAGCAGCCTACGAGCAGTACTTC. V is TRBV6-2 or TRBV6-3 and J is TRBJ2-7, with D hard to call. The CDR3 has 13 residues. The germline V gene has CDR1 MNHEY and CDR2 SVGEGT. Trimming removed 2 bases at V and 2 bases at J, with 7 bases between.

This clonotype was recorded many times. This chain links TRBV12-3 or TRBV12-4 with TRBJ1-3; unclear D gene. The ends were cut back, 1 base at V and 4 bases at J, with 17 bases in the middle. The CDR3 is made up of 17 amino acids. CDR3 bases: TGTGCCAGCAGTTTAGGGGCGGTTCTTGGCCTCGGAAACACCATATATTTT. Translation gives CASSLGAVLGLGNTIYF.

As to this clonotype: A much larger clone sits a single nucleotide away, making a read error possible. The chain is built from TRBV28 and TRBJ2-1; D unclear. Germline CDR1 MDHEN, CDR2 SYDVKM. CDR3 length equals 15 residues. Trimming stripped 7 bases from V and 5 bases from J, with 18 bases between. Here the CDR3 DNA reads TGTGCCAGCACCTTGCGGCTACCGCTTAACAATGAGCAGTTCTTC. This translates into CASTLRLPLNNEQFF.

This chain uses TRBV2 with TRBJ2-2, with D hard to call. The CDR3 runs 15 residues. Trimming pared 4 bases from V and 0 bases from J, leaving 9 bases between. Looked up from germline, CDR1 is SNHLY and CDR2 is FYNNEI. CDR3 sequence reads: CASSGPGTNTGELFF. DNA for the CDR3: TGTGCCAGCAGTGGACCAGGCACGAACACCGGGGAGCTGTTTTTT.

This clonotype was seen a handful of times. The rearrangement uses TRBV7-2 and TRBJ2-3; D gene uncertain. V lost 2 bases and J 3 bases, leaving 9 bases between the germline ends. CDR1 and CDR2 (germline): SGHTA, FQGNSA. The CDR3 sequence is 14 residues long. The chain's CDR3 is CASSLKGPTDTQYF. The CDR3 DNA is TGTGCCAGCAGCTTAAAAGGGCCGACAGATACGCAGTATTTT. Complete variable domain (other parts from reference TRBV7-2 and TRBJ2-3): GAGVSQSPSNKVTEKGKDVELRCDPISGHTALYWYRQSLGQGLEFLIYFQGNSAPDKSGLPSDRFSAERTGGSVSTLTIQRTQQEDSAVYLCASSLKGPTDTQYFGPGTRLTVL.

This clonotype was counted many times. The chain joins TRBV5-5 to TRBJ1-2; D gene unclear. Germline V lookup: CDR1 SGHKS, CDR2 YYEKEE (reference sequence). The CDR3 totals 16 residues. The V end was cut by 0 bases, the J end by 0 bases, with 12 bases between. The DNA for the CDR3 is TGTGCCAGCAGCTTGGCGCTACAGACCACTAACTATGGCTACACCTTC. It encodes CASSLALQTTNYGYTF.

This clonotype was counted only a few times. The gene calls are TRBV6-5 and TRBJ2-7; D call uncertain. The CDR3 contains 11 residues. Germline-derived CDR1 and CDR2 are MNHEY and SVGAGI. The ends were cut back, 7 bases at V and 4 bases at J, with 8 bases in the middle. CDR3 protein: CASKFSYEQYF. CDR3 nucleotides: TGTGCCAGCAAATTTAGTTACGAGCAGTACTTC.

This clonotype was picked up many times. The CDR3 bases are TGTGCCAGCCAGGATTGGAATGAGCAGTTCTTC. Translated: CASQDWNEQFF. V is TRBV27 and J is TRBJ2-1; the D is unclear. This CDR3 region has 11 residues. V shed 8 bases and J shed 7 bases, with 9 bases lying between them. Germline lookup yields CDR1 MNHEY and CDR2 SMNVEV (reference sequence).

This clonotype was picked up many times. The V and J genes are TRBV12-3 or TRBV12-4 and TRBJ1-5, with no clear D. Deletions cut 1 base from V and 6 bases from J, with 13 bases between. The CDR3 runs to 15 residues. CDR3 amino acids: CASSLGSGNGQPQHF. The CDR3 DNA reads TGTGCCAGCAGTTTAGGTTCCGGGAATGGTCAGCCCCAGCATTTT.

J is TRBJ1-1 and V is TRBV12-3 or TRBV12-4, with 7 bases fitting TRBD1. The CDR3 is 16 amino acids. V lost 5 bases to trimming and J lost 1 base; unmatched junction nucleotides: 10. CDR3 DNA sequence: TGTGCCAGCAGTCCTGGACAGGCCTGGGGGAACACTGAAGCTTTCTTT. Translating it yields CASSPGQAWGNTEAFF.

This clonotype was seen many times. The chain links TRBV28 to TRBJ2-2, with D uncertain. V lost 5 bases and J 2 bases, leaving 12 bases between the germline ends. The CDR3 covers 15 residues. Germline loops: CDR1 MDHEN, CDR2 SYDVKM. CDR3 residues: CASSVTGLNTGELFF. The CDR3, as DNA: TGTGCCAGCAGTGTCACCGGGCTAAACACCGGGGAGCTGTTTTTT.

The gene calls are TRBV28 and TRBJ1-1; the D is unclear. CDR3 size: 11 residues. Trimming cost V 3 bases and J 8 bases, with 7 bases left between them. In germline, CDR1 is MDHEN, CDR2 SYDVKM. As DNA, the CDR3 is TGTGCCAGCAGTTTGAACAGAGAAGCTTTCTTT. Its translation is CASSLNREAFF.

The V gene is TRBV7-2, the J gene TRBJ1-6; weak D call: TRBD1 (5 bases). Trimming removed 6 bases at V and 10 bases at J, with 16 bases between. CDR1 is SGHTA and CDR2 is FQGNSA in the germline V gene. CDR3 length equals 14 residues. The DNA for the CDR3 is TGTGCCAGCAGTCCGGAATGGAGGGGCTCACCCCTCCACTTT. Encoded protein: CASSPEWRGSPLHF.

This clonotype was found many times. The V gene is TRBV28, the J gene TRBJ2-1; 9 nucleotides agree with TRBD2. The CDR3 covers 18 residues. Trimming at V came to 4 bases and at J to 3 bases, leaving 13 bases not matched to a gene. Germline CDR1 MDHEN, CDR2 SYDVKM. For the CDR3, the DNA is TGTGCCAGCAGTTCGCCTATCTCCGGGACTAGCATCTACAATGAGCAGTTCTTC. It translates to CASSSPISGTSIYNEQFF.

The chain's CDR3 is CSASPGASNEQFF. In DNA, the CDR3 is TGCAGTGCCTCCCCCGGGGCATCGAATGAGCAGTTCTTC. This rearrangement joins TRBV20-1 to TRBJ2-1; the D call may be TRBD1 or TRBD2 (5 bases each). The CDR3 is 13 amino acids. V lost 6 bases and J 7 bases, leaving 16 bases between the germline ends. Germline CDR1 is DFQATT and CDR2 is SNEGSKA (reference sequence).

This clonotype was counted between two and nine times. The chain employs TRBV7-2 and TRBJ2-7, with a weak D call TRBD2 (6 bases). CDR1 is SGHTA and CDR2 is FQGNSA in the germline V gene. V shed 5 bases and J shed 6 bases, with 17 bases lying between them. CDR3 length: 14 amino acids. The CDR3 loop is CASSPSGVRIEQYF. The DNA for the CDR3 is TGTGCCAGCAGCCCATCGGGAGTCCGAATCGAGCAGTACTTC. Drawing the rest from reference TRBV7-2 and TRBJ2-7, the complete variable domain is GAGVSQSPSNKVTEKGKDVELRCDPISGHTALYWYRQSLGQGLEFLIYFQGNSAPDKSGLPSDRFSAERTGGSVSTLTIQRTQQEDSAVYLCASSPSGVRIEQYFGPGTRLTVT.

There are many counts of this clonotype. The gene calls are TRBV20-1 and TRBJ2-1; 13 nucleotides agree with TRBD2. The CDR3 extends over 14 amino acids. Germline CDR1 is DFQATT and CDR2 is SNEGSKA (reference sequence). V gave up 1 base and J gave up 7 bases; unmatched junction bases: 1. Here the CDR3 reads CSARGTSGSNEQFF. CDR3 in DNA: TGCAGTGCTAGAGGGACTAGCGGGAGTAATGAGCAGTTCTTC.

This clonotype appeared a few times. V is TRBV7-9 and J is TRBJ1-4; D call uncertain. CDR3 length: 15 amino acids. The germline gives CDR1 SEHNR, CDR2 FQNEAQ (reference sequence). V was clipped by 7 bases and J by 3 bases, with 15 bases between them. In nucleotides, the CDR3 is TGTGCCAGCATGCAAGTCCCGTGGGCTAATGAAAAACTGTTTTTT. As protein: CASMQVPWANEKLFF. Filled out from reference TRBV7-9 and TRBJ1-4, the complete variable domain reads DTGVSQNPRHKITKRGQNVTFRCDPISEHNRLYWYRQTLGQGPEFLTYFQNEAQLEKSRLLSDRFSAERPKGSFSTLEIQRTEQGDSAMYLCASMQVPWANEKLFFGSGTQLSVL.

This clonotype was observed at least ten times. CDR3 sequence reads: CASSLGSRETQYF. The CDR3 coding sequence is TGTGCCAGCAGCTTAGGGAGCCGAGAGACCCAGTACTTC. The chain carries TRBV7-2 and TRBJ2-5; D ambiguous. In germline, CDR1 is SGHTA, CDR2 FQGNSA. The CDR3 loop spans 13 amino acids. Trimming left V 1 base short and J 4 bases short, with 7 bases between. Combining the CDR3 with reference TRBV7-2 and TRBJ2-5 gives the whole variable domain GAGVSQSPSNKVTEKGKDVELRCDPISGHTALYWYRQSLGQGLEFLIYFQGNSAPDKSGLPSDRFSAERTGGSVSTLTIQRTQQEDSAVYLCASSLGSRETQYFGPGTRLLVL.

This clonotype was detected ten times or more. This sequence joins TRBV7-8 and TRBJ2-1; 10 bases agree with TRBD2. The CDR3 consists of 16 residues. Germline CDR1 is SGHVS and CDR2 is FQNEAQ. With 4 bases clipped from V and 0 bases from J, the junction kept 3 bases outside the gene matches. In DNA form, the CDR3 reads TGTGCCAGCAGCTCTAGCGGGAGAGGCTCCTACAATGAGCAGTTCTTC. Protein: CASSSSGRGSYNEQFF.

This clonotype was detected a few times. V gene TRBV28 combines with J gene TRBJ1-2, with unresolved D. Germline CDR1 reads MDHEN; CDR2 reads SYDVKM. Trimming removed 3 bases at V and 4 bases at J, with 12 bases between. This CDR3 contains 14 residues. The CDR3 bases are TGTGCCAGCAGTTTGCTCCCCGAGACCTATGGCTACACCTTC. Protein sequence: CASSLLPETYGYTF.

DNA of the CDR3: TGTGCCAGCAGTTTCCGCCCAGGACTAGCGAAAGGGGATGAGCAGTTCTTC. Translation gives CASSFRPGLAKGDEQFF. This chain links TRBV27 with TRBJ2-1, with TRBD2 matching 9 bases. The trim removed 3 bases at V and 8 bases at J, leaving 14 bases unmatched. The CDR3 is 17 residues long. The V gene's germline CDR1 is MNHEY and CDR2 SMNVEV (reference sequence).

The sample holds a few counts of this clonotype. The chain links TRBV20-1 to TRBJ2-7, with TRBD2 matching over 8 bases. CDR1 DFQATT and CDR2 SNEGSKA come from the germline V gene (reference sequence). Trimming cost V 0 bases and J 0 bases; bases outside gene matches: 4. This CDR3 is built from 15 residues. This CDR3 reads CSARDGREASYEQYF. For the CDR3, the DNA is TGCAGTGCTAGAGATGGGCGGGAGGCCTCCTACGAGCAGTACTTC.